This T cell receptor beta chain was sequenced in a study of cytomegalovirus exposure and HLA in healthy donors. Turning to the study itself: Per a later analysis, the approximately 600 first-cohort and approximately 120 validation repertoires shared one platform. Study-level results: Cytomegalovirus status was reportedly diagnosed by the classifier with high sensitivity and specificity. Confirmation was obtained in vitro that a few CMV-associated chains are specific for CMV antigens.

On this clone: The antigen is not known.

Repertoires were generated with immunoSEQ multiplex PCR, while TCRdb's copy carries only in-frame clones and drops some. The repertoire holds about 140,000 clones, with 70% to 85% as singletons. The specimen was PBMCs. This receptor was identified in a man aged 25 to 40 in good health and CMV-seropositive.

This chain's CDR3 is CASSLHSDTYEQYF. Written as DNA, the CDR3 is TGCGCCAGCAGCTTACACAGTGATACCTACGAGCAGTACTTC. V gene TRBV5-1 combines with J gene TRBJ2-7; D is unresolved. CDR3 length equals 14 residues. Trimming left V 2 bases short and J 2 bases short, with 11 bases between. CDR1 and CDR2 (germline): SGHRS, YFSETQ.